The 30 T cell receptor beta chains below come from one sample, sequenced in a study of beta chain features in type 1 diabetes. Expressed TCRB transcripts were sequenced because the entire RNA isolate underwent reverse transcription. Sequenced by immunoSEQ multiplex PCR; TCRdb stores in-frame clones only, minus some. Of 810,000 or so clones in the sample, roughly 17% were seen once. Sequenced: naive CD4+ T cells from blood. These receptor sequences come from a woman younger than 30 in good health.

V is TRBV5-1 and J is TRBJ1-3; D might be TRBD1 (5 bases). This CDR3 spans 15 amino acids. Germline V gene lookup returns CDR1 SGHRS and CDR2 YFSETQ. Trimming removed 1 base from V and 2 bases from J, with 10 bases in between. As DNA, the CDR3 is TGCGCCAGCAGCTTGTTCTCAGGGACTGGAAACACCATATATTTT. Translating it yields CASSLFSGTGNTIYF.

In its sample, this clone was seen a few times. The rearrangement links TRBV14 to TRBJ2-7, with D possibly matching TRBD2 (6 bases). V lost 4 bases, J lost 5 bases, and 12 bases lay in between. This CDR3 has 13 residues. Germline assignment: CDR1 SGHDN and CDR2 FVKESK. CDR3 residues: CASSPLTRDEQYF. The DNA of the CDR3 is TGTGCCAGCAGCCCTCTGACTAGGGACGAGCAGTACTTC.

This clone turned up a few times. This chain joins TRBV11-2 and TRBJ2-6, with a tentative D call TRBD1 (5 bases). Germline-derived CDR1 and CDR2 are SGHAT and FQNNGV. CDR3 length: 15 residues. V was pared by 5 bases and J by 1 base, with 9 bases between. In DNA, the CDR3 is TGTGCCAGCAGCCCCAGGGCGTCTGGGGCCAACGTCCTGACTTTC. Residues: CASSPRASGANVLTF.

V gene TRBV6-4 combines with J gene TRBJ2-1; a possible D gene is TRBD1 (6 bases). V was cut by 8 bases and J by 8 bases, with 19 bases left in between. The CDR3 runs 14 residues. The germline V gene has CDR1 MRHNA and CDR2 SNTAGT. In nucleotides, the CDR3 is TGTGCCAGCGCTCTTGGACATGGGGGCTATGAGCAGTTCTTC. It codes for CASALGHGGYEQFF.

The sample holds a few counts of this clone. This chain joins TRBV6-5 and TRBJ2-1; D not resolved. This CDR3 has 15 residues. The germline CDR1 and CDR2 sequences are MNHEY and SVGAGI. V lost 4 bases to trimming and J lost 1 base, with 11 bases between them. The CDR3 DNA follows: TGTGCCAGCAGTTCTAGAGCGCGATCCTACAATGAGCAGTTCTTC. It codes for CASSSRARSYNEQFF.

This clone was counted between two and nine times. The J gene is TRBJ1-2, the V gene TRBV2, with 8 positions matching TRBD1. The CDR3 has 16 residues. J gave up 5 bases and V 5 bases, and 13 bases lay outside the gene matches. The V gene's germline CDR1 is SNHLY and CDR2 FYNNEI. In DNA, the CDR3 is TGTGCCAGCAGTACTCCGGGACAGGTTCAAACTTATGGCTACACCTTC. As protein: CASSTPGQVQTYGYTF.

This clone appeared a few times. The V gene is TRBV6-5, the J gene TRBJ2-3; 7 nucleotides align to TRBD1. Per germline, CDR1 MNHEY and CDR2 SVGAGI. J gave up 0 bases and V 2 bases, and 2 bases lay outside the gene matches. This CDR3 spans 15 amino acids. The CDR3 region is CASSYRGPSTDTQYF. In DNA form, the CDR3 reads TGTGCCAGCAGTTACAGGGGGCCTAGCACAGATACGCAGTATTTT.

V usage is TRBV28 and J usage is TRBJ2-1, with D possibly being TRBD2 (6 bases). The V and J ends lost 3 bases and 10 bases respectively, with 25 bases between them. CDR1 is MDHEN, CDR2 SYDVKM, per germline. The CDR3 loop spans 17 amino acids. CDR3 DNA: TGTGCCAGCAGTTTGCTCGGTGGCGGGACCGATGCCTGGGAGCAGTTCTTC. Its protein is CASSLLGGGTDAWEQFF.

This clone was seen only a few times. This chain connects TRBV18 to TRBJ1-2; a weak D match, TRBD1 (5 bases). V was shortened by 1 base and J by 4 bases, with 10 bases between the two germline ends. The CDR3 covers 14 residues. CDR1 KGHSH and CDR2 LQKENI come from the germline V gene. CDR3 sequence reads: CASSPQGRAYGYTF. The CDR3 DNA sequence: TGTGCCAGCTCACCACAAGGCAGGGCCTATGGCTACACCTTC.

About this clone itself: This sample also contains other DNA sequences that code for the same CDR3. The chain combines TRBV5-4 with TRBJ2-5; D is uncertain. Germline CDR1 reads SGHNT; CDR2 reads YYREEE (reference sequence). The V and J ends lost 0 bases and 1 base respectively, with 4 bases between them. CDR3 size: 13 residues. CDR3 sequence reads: CASSLERQETQYF. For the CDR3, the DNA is TGTGCCAGCAGCTTGGAGCGCCAAGAGACCCAGTACTTC.

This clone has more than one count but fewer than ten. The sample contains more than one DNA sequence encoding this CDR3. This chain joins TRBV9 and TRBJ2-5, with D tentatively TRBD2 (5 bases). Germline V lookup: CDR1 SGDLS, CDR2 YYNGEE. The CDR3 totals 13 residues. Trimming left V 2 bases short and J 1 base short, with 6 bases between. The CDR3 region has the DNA TGTGCCAGCAGCGTCAGCGGCCAAGAGACCCAGTACTTC. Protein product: CASSVSGQETQYF. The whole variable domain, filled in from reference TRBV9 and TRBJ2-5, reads DSGVTQTPKHLITATGQRVTLRCSPRSGDLSVYWYQQSLDQGLQFLIQYYNGEERAKGNILERFSAQQFPDLHSELNLSSLELGDSALYFCASSVSGQETQYFGPGTRLLVL.

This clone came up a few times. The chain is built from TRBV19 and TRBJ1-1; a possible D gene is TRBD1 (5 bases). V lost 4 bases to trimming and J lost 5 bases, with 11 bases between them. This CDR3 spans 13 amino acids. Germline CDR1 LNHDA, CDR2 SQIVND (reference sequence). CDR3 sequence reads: CASSKVSGTEAFF. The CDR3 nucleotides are TGTGCCAGTAGTAAGGTCTCAGGGACTGAAGCTTTCTTT.

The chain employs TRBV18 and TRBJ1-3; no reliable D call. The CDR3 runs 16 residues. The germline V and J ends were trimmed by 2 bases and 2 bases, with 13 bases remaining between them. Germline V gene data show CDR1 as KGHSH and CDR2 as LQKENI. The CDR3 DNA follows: TGTGCCAGCTCACCAGGGCAGGCACTCACTGGAAACACCATATATTTT. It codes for CASSPGQALTGNTIYF. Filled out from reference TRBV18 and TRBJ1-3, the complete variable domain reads NAGVMQNPRHLVRRRGQEARLRCSPMKGHSHVYWYRQLPEEGLKFMVYLQKENIIDESGMPKERFSAEFPKEGPSILRIQQVVRGDSAAYFCASSPGQALTGNTIYFGEGSWLTVV.

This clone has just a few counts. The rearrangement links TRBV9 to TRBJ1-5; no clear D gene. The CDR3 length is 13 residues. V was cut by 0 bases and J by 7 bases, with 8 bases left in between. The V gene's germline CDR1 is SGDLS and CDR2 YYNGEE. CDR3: CASSVEAGQPQHF. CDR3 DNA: TGTGCCAGCAGCGTAGAAGCCGGGCAGCCCCAGCATTTT.

CDR3 loop: CASSLGATSRSEEPQHF. CDR3 bases: TGTGCCAGCAGCTTAGGAGCGACATCCCGAAGCGAGGAGCCCCAGCATTTT. V usage is TRBV7-9 and J usage is TRBJ1-5; D is unclear. The CDR3 covers 17 residues. Germline CDR1 and CDR2: SEHNR and FQNEAQ (reference sequence). With 1 base removed from V and 8 bases from J, the gap between germline ends came to 21 bases.

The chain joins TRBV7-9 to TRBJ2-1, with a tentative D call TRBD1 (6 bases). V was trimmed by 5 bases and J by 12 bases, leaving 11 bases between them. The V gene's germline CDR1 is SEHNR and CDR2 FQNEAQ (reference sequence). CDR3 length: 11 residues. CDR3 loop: CASSVTGWQFF. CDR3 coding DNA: TGTGCCAGCAGCGTCACAGGGTGGCAGTTCTTC.

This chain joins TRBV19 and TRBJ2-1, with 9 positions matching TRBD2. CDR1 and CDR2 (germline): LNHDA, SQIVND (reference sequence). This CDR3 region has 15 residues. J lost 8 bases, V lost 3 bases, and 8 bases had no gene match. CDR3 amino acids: CASSMAVAGEHEQFF. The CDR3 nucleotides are TGTGCCAGTAGTATGGCGGTAGCGGGAGAACATGAGCAGTTCTTC.

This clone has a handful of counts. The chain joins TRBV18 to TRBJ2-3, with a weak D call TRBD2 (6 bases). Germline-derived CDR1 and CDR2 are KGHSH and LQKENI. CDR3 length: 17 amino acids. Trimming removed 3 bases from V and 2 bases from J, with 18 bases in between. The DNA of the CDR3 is TGTGCCAGCTCACCCTTTCGGGACTCACGGACCACAGATACGCAGTATTTT. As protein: CASSPFRDSRTTDTQYF.

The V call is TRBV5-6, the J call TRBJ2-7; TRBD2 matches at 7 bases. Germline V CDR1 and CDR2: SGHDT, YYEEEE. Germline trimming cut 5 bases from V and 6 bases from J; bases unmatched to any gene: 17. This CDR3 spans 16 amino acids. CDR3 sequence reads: CASRAARTSAPGEQYF. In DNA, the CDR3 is TGTGCCAGCAGGGCGGCTCGTACTAGCGCCCCTGGCGAGCAGTACTTC.

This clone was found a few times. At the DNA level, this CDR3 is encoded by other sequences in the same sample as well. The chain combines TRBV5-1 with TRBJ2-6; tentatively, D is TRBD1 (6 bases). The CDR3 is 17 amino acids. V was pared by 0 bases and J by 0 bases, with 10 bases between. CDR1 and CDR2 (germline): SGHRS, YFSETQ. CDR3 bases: TGCGCCAGCAGCTTGGAGGGACAACGCTCTGGGGCCAACGTCCTGACTTTC. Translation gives CASSLEGQRSGANVLTF.

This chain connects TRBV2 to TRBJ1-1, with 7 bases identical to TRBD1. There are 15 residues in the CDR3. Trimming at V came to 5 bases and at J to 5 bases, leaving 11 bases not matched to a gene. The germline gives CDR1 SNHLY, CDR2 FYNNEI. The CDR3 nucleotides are TGTGCCAGCAGTTCCCGTCTAGACAGGGCGACTGAAGCTTTCTTT. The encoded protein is CASSSRLDRATEAFF.

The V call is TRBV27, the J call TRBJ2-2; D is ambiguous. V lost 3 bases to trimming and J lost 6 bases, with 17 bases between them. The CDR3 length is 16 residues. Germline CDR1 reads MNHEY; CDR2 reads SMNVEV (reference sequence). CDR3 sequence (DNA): TGTGCCAGCAGTTTCAGGCATAGTAGTCGGGCCGGGGAGCTGTTTTTT. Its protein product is CASSFRHSSRAGELFF.

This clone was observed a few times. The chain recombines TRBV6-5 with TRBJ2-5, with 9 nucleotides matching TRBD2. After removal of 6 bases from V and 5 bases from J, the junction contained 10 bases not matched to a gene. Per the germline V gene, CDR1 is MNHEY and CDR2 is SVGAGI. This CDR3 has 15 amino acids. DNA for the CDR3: TGTGCCAGCAGCTCGGGACTAGCCTTCGGGGAGACCCAGTACTTC. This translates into CASSSGLAFGETQYF.

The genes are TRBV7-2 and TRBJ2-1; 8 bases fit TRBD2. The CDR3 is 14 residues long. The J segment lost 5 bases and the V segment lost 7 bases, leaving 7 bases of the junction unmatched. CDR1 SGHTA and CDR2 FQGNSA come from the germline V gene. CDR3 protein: CASTTRGADNEQFF. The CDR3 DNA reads TGTGCCAGCACCACGCGGGGGGCCGACAATGAGCAGTTCTTC.

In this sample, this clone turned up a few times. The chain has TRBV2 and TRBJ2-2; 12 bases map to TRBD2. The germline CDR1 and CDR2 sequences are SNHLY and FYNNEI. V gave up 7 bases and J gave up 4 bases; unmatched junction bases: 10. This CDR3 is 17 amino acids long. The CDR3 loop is CASIRPGLAGTTGELFF. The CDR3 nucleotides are TGTGCCAGCATTAGACCTGGACTAGCGGGAACCACCGGGGAGCTGTTTTTT. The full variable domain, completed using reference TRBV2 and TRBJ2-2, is EPEVTQTPSHQVTQMGQEVILRCVPISNHLYFYWYRQILGQKVEFLVSFYNNEISEKSEIFDDQFSVERPDGSNFTLKIRSTKLEDSAMYFCASIRPGLAGTTGELFFGEGSRLTVL.

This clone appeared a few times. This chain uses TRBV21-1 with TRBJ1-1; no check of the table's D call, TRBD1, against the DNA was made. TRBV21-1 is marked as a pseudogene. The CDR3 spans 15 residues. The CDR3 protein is CASSKKTGVDTEAFF. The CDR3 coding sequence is TGTGCCAGCAGCAAAAAGACAGGGGTCGACACTGAAGCTTTCTTT.

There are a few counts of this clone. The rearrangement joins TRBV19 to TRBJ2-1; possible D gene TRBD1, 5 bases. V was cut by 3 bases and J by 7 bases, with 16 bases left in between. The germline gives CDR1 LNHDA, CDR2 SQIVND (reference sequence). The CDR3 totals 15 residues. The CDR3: CASSIGVVTANEQFF. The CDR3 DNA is TGTGCCAGTAGTATTGGTGTGGTGACAGCTAATGAGCAGTTCTTC.

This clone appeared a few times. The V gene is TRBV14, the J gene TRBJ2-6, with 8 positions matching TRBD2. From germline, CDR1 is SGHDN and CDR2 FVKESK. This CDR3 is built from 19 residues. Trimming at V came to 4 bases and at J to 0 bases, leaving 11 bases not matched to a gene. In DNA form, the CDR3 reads TGTGCCAGCAGCCCCCGATTAGCGGGACACTTCTCTGGGGCCAACGTCCTGACTTTC. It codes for CASSPRLAGHFSGANVLTF.

In nucleotides, the CDR3 is TGCAGCGCCGGAGCGGATTCCTACGAGCAGTACTTC. The encoded protein is CSAGADSYEQYF. The chain combines TRBV29-1 with TRBJ2-5, with D perhaps TRBD2 (5 bases). The end of the DNA aligns better with TRBJ2-7, so the J call may be wrong. Per the germline V gene, CDR1 is SQVTM and CDR2 is ANQGSEA. The CDR3 totals 12 residues.

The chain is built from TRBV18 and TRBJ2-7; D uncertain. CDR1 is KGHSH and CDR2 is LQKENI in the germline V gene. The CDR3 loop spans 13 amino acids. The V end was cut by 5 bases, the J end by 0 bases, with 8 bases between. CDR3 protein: CASSAGTSYEQYF. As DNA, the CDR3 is TGTGCCAGCTCAGCAGGTACCTCCTACGAGCAGTACTTC.